The source of this TCR beta chain is a study of T cells in Graves' hyperthyroidism and ophthalmopathy. Study outcomes and limitations: Most thyroid-expanded clonotypes above 0.001 were also found in blood.

The source material, RNA transcripts, was used to amplify TCR beta CDR3 regions. RT-PCR in the first round (using the HTBI primer set) targeted the TCR CDR3. TCRdb called the multiplex PCR reads again in MiXCR, with one record for every CDR3 protein. The table has roughly 200,000 distinct CDR3 sequences, about a sixth seen once. Germline CDR1 reads SGHRS; CDR2 reads YFSETQ. The CDR3 runs to 14 residues. V shed 5 bases and J shed 5 bases, with 15 bases lying between them. This clonotype was recorded many times. Its antigen remains unknown. The hyperthyroidism was newly diagnosed and had lasted under 2 months; the patients were aged 18 to 65. Orbital computed tomography and thyroid ultrasound, together with serum TRAb and thyroxine and clinical symptoms, were used for diagnoses. The source of the PBMCs was approximately 9.5 ml of fresh peripheral blood.

The specimen was blood. The chain carries TRBV5-1 and TRBJ2-3; D might be TRBD1 (5 bases). This TCR was sampled from a woman aged 45-60 years with Graves' hyperthyroidism. The CDR3 nucleotides read TGCGCCAGCAGTCTCATGGGGCTAAGAGATACGCAGTATTTT. Protein sequence: CASSLMGLRDTQYF.